These 31 T cell receptor beta chains came from one sample sequenced in a study of blood T cell repertoires in COVID-19. TCRdb's table, derived via immunoSEQ multiplex PCR, lists solely in-frame clones and lacks some. The data hold over 200,000 clones, with about nine tenths observed a single time. Sequencing used peripheral blood. These TCRs come from a man aged 30 to 45 who had recovered from COVID-19.

A few counts support this clone. The chain joins TRBV7-6 to TRBJ2-3; no definite D call. The CDR3 has 12 residues. Germline CDR1 reads SGHVS; CDR2 reads FNYEAQ. The V gene lost 4 bases and the J gene lost 6 bases, with 8 bases spanning the gap. Written as DNA, the CDR3 is TGTGCCAGCAGCTCCTCGGTGGATACGCAGTATTTT. Its protein product is CASSSSVDTQYF.

This clone appeared many times. Within the sample, other DNA sequences also encode this same CDR3. The rearrangement links TRBV5-1 to TRBJ1-1, with a possible D match to TRBD1 (5 bases). The CDR3 runs to 14 residues. With 2 bases removed from V and 4 bases from J, the gap between germline ends came to 12 bases. Germline lookup yields CDR1 SGHRS and CDR2 YFSETQ. DNA for the CDR3: TGCGCCAGCAGCTTCCGGGACTCGGGCACTGAAGCTTTCTTT. Translation gives CASSFRDSGTEAFF.

The J gene is TRBJ1-3, the V gene TRBV5-1, with D possibly matching TRBD1 (6 bases). V was shortened by 4 bases and J by 3 bases, with 8 bases between the two germline ends. Germline CDR1 and CDR2: SGHRS and YFSETQ. CDR3 length: 13 residues. DNA of the CDR3: TGCGCCAGCAGCACGGACAGTGGAAACACCATATATTTT. Translating it yields CASSTDSGNTIYF.

V gene TRBV27 combines with J gene TRBJ2-2; tentatively, D is TRBD2 (6 bases). This CDR3 contains 15 residues. Trimming took off 3 bases at V and 4 bases at J, with 12 bases between the two ends. Germline V gives CDR1 MNHEY, CDR2 SMNVEV (reference sequence). The CDR3 loop reads CASSFAAGGTGELFF. CDR3 sequence (DNA): TGTGCCAGCAGTTTCGCAGCGGGCGGCACCGGGGAGCTGTTTTTT.

The gene calls are TRBV6-5 and TRBJ2-7; 9 bases match TRBD1. CDR3 length: 15 amino acids. The germline V gene has CDR1 MNHEY and CDR2 SVGAGI. V lost 7 bases and J lost 4; bases outside the gene matches: 11. The CDR3: CASTPGTGIPYEQYF. In DNA form, the CDR3 reads TGTGCCAGCACCCCCGGGACAGGGATCCCTTACGAGCAGTACTTC.

This chain joins TRBV11-3 and TRBJ2-5, with TRBD2 as a possible D gene (7 bases). This CDR3 comprises 17 residues. V lost 1 base and J lost 3, with 18 bases in between. Germline V lookup: CDR1 SGHNT, CDR2 YENEEA. DNA for the CDR3: TGTGCCAGCAGCTTAGGGCCCCCAGGGGCGGGAGAAGAGACCCAGTACTTC. It is translated as CASSLGPPGAGEETQYF.

The genes are TRBV19 and TRBJ1-1; D is perhaps TRBD1 (6 bases). CDR3 length: 12 amino acids. The V and J ends lost 7 bases and 5 bases respectively, with 11 bases between them. Germline lookup yields CDR1 LNHDA and CDR2 SQIVND (reference sequence). Written as DNA, the CDR3 is TGTGCCAGTAACGAGGGGGGGACTGAAGCTTTCTTT. It specifies CASNEGGTEAFF.

This clone appeared once. The rearrangement joins TRBV24-1 to TRBJ2-2, with D possibly TRBD2 on 5 matching bases. There are 17 residues in the CDR3. Trimming shortened V by 4 bases and J by 4 bases, and 18 bases separated the two germline ends. Germline V lookup: CDR1 KGHDR, CDR2 SFDVKD. The CDR3, as DNA: TGTGCCACCAGTGACCGAGATGGCGGAGGAGTCACCGGGGAGCTGTTTTTT. Its translation is CATSDRDGGGVTGELFF.

The chain has TRBV7-9 and TRBJ2-1, with a possible D match to TRBD1 (5 bases). The CDR3 totals 13 residues. Trimming removed 5 bases from V and 7 bases from J, with 12 bases in between. Germline V gives CDR1 SEHNR, CDR2 FQNEAQ (reference sequence). The CDR3 bases are TGTGCCAGCAGCCCAAGTTCAGGGAATGAGCAGTTCTTC. This sequence encodes CASSPSSGNEQFF.

Only a few counts were recorded for this clone. The V call is TRBV24-1, the J call TRBJ2-1; D is possibly TRBD1 (5 bases). The CDR3 totals 13 residues. CDR1 is KGHDR and CDR2 is SFDVKD in the germline V gene. V lost 6 bases and J 5 bases, leaving 10 bases between the germline ends. CDR3 protein: CATSFRAHNEQFF. CDR3 sequence (DNA): TGTGCCACCAGTTTCAGGGCCCACAATGAGCAGTTCTTC.

The rearrangement links TRBV5-5 to TRBJ2-7, with TRBD2 identical over 10 bases. Trimming removed 3 bases from V and 4 bases from J; junction bases left unmatched: 4. Germline V gene sequence: CDR1 SGHKS, CDR2 YYEKEE (reference sequence). The CDR3 contains 14 residues. The CDR3 sequence is CASSYGTSVYEQYF. The CDR3 DNA reads TGTGCCAGCAGCTACGGGACTAGCGTGTACGAGCAGTACTTC.

V gene TRBV24-1 combines with J gene TRBJ2-3, with 12 bases matching TRBD2. V was pared by 4 bases and J by 4 bases, with 8 bases of the junction left unmatched. Germline V gene sequence: CDR1 KGHDR, CDR2 SFDVKD. This CDR3 is 17 amino acids long. The CDR3 reads CATSDGSSGGAADTQYF. For the CDR3, the DNA is TGTGCCACCAGTGACGGCTCTAGCGGGGGGGCGGCAGATACGCAGTATTTT.

The chain has TRBV19 and TRBJ1-1; D uncertain. Germline-derived CDR1 and CDR2 are LNHDA and SQIVND (reference sequence). Trimming took off 0 bases at V and 1 base at J, with 9 bases between the two ends. The CDR3 runs to 15 residues. The CDR3 sequence: CASSIDTAWNTEAFF. The CDR3, as DNA: TGTGCCAGTAGTATAGATACAGCTTGGAACACTGAAGCTTTCTTT.

This clone has just one count. The chain joins TRBV19 to TRBJ1-2; tentative D call: TRBD1 (6 bases). This CDR3 is 15 amino acids long. Per germline, CDR1 LNHDA and CDR2 SQIVND (reference sequence). V was cut by 2 bases and J by 1 base, with 11 bases left in between. CDR3 bases: TGTGCCAGTAGTATATGGGACACCGTTAACTATGGCTACACCTTC. Its protein is CASSIWDTVNYGYTF.

The DNA of the CDR3 is TGCGCCAGCAGCACGGGGACTAGCGGGTACTCCTACGAGCAGTACTTC. This encodes CASSTGTSGYSYEQYF. The chain recombines TRBV5-1 with TRBJ2-7; 12 positions match TRBD2. The CDR3 is 16 amino acids. CDR1 and CDR2 (germline): SGHRS, YFSETQ. Germline trimming cut 4 bases from V and 0 bases from J; bases unmatched to any gene: 5.

The J gene is TRBJ1-6, the V gene TRBV7-6, with 8 positions matching TRBD1. The length of the CDR3 is 15 residues. Germline values: CDR1 SGHVS, CDR2 FNYEAQ. With 5 bases clipped from V and 9 bases from J, the junction kept 9 bases outside the gene matches. CDR3 nucleotide sequence: TGTGCCAGCAGCGAGGAGGCGCAGGGGGCTTCACCCCTCCACTTT. Translated, it gives CASSEEAQGASPLHF.

V gene TRBV7-2 combines with J gene TRBJ1-2; D remains ambiguous. The CDR3 contains 16 residues. V was shortened by 5 bases and J by 2 bases, with 18 bases between the two germline ends. Per germline, CDR1 SGHTA and CDR2 FQGNSA. The CDR3 DNA sequence: TGTGCCAGCAGCCTCCCGGGGAGACAAAAAAACTATGGCTACACCTTC. It encodes CASSLPGRQKNYGYTF.

The chain couples TRBV27 to TRBJ2-7; TRBD2 might be the D (5 bases). Germline CDR1 is MNHEY and CDR2 is SMNVEV (reference sequence). Between the trimmed V and J ends, which lost 4 bases and 5 bases, there was a span of 18 bases. This CDR3 has 15 residues. The CDR3 sequence: CASSSGVWSSHEQYF. CDR3 coding DNA: TGTGCCAGCAGTTCCGGGGTATGGAGTTCCCACGAGCAGTACTTC.

The chain employs TRBV5-1 and TRBJ2-5, with 11 bases identical to TRBD2. With V trimmed by 4 bases and J by 1 base, 3 bases remained unmatched. CDR3 size: 15 residues. Germline-derived CDR1 and CDR2 are SGHRS and YFSETQ. CDR3 in amino acids: CASSAGTSGQETQYF. Written as DNA, the CDR3 is TGCGCCAGCAGCGCCGGGACTAGCGGCCAAGAGACCCAGTACTTC.

The chain couples TRBV5-1 to TRBJ1-6; D is perhaps TRBD1 (5 bases). The V end lost 4 bases, the J end lost 13 bases, and 12 bases lay between the germline ends. This CDR3 has 12 residues. Looked up from germline, CDR1 is SGHRS and CDR2 is YFSETQ. The DNA for the CDR3 is TGCGCCAGCAGCCAACTTTCAGGGCCCCTCCACTTT. The encoded protein is CASSQLSGPLHF.

The rearrangement links TRBV6-5 to TRBJ1-6; D is possibly TRBD1 (6 bases). Germline V lookup: CDR1 MNHEY, CDR2 SVGAGI. Trimming stripped 2 bases from V and 9 bases from J, with 14 bases between. The CDR3 is 15 residues long. CDR3 amino acids: CASSYGGGQGSPLHF. The CDR3 nucleotides read TGTGCCAGCAGTTACGGCGGGGGGCAGGGTTCACCCCTCCACTTT.

V is TRBV18 and J is TRBJ2-7, with a weak D call TRBD1 (6 bases). Germline V gene data show CDR1 as KGHSH and CDR2 as LQKENI. Trimming took 1 base from V and 4 from J, leaving 11 bases between them. The CDR3 has 14 amino acids. Written as DNA, the CDR3 is TGTGCCAGCTCACCACTGGGGGCAGTTTACGAGCAGTACTTC. Amino acid sequence: CASSPLGAVYEQYF.

V is TRBV9 and J is TRBJ1-4; tentatively, D is TRBD1 (5 bases). This CDR3 region has 15 residues. Germline V gene data show CDR1 as SGDLS and CDR2 as YYNGEE. V was cut by 4 bases and J by 6 bases, with 16 bases left in between. This CDR3 reads CASSPSTGGYEKLFF. DNA of the CDR3: TGTGCCAGCAGCCCCTCGACCGGGGGGTATGAAAAACTGTTTTTT.

The rearrangement uses TRBV5-4 and TRBJ1-2; no definite D call. Germline CDR1 is SGHNT and CDR2 is YYREEE (reference sequence). V lost 1 base and J 3 bases, leaving 10 bases between the germline ends. The CDR3 covers 14 residues. CDR3 DNA: TGTGCCAGCAGCTTGCGGCCAGGCCACTATGGCTACACCTTC. The encoded protein is CASSLRPGHYGYTF. The variable domain in full, completed from reference TRBV5-4 and TRBJ1-2, reads ETGVTQSPTHLIKTRGQQVTLRCSSQSGHNTVSWYQQALGQGPQFIFQYYREEENGRGNFPPRFSGLQFPNYSSELNVNALELDDSALYLCASSLRPGHYGYTFGSGTRLTVV.

The gene calls are TRBV7-9 and TRBJ2-7; 11 bases are shared with TRBD1. There are 15 residues in the CDR3. Per germline, CDR1 SEHNR and CDR2 FQNEAQ (reference sequence). Trimming at V came to 1 base and at J to 6 bases, leaving 5 bases not matched to a gene. CDR3 nucleotide sequence: TGTGCCAGCAGCTTAGGGACAGGGGGCGGCGGCGAGCAGTACTTC. Its translation is CASSLGTGGGGEQYF.

This rearrangement joins TRBV5-1 to TRBJ2-5, with a tentative D call TRBD1 (5 bases). V lost 1 base and J 2 bases, leaving 9 bases between the germline ends. Germline loops: CDR1 SGHRS, CDR2 YFSETQ. The CDR3 totals 14 residues. The CDR3 sequence: CASSLTGSQETQYF. CDR3 DNA: TGCGCCAGCAGCTTGACAGGATCTCAAGAGACCCAGTACTTC.

The chain joins TRBV29-1 to TRBJ1-2; no clear D gene. V was trimmed by 3 bases and J by 6 bases, leaving 8 bases between them. The germline V gene has CDR1 SQVTM and CDR2 ANQGSEA. The CDR3 runs 11 residues. As DNA, the CDR3 is TGCAGCGTTGACGCCGGTGATGGCTACACCTTC. This sequence encodes CSVDAGDGYTF.

The chain's CDR3 is CASSQDLNPVNYGYTF. The CDR3, as DNA: TGCGCCAGCAGCCAAGATCTTAATCCGGTAAACTATGGCTACACCTTC. The chain is built from TRBV4-3 and TRBJ1-2; D gene ambiguous. CDR1 and CDR2 from the germline V gene are LGHNA and YSLEER. This CDR3 has 16 amino acids. The V and J ends lost 0 bases and 2 bases respectively, with 13 bases between them.

The V and J genes are TRBV29-1 and TRBJ2-1, with TRBD2 identical over 10 bases. The germline V gene has CDR1 SQVTM and CDR2 ANQGSEA. The CDR3 runs 13 residues. V lost 6 bases, J lost 7 bases, and 6 bases stayed unmatched. The CDR3 DNA reads as TGCAGCGTACCGAGCGGGGGGGGGAATGAGCAGTTCTTC. Translating it yields CSVPSGGGNEQFF.

V is TRBV10-1 and J is TRBJ2-7; no firm D call. V was cut by 4 bases and J by 2 bases, with 9 bases left in between. In germline, CDR1 is WNHNN, CDR2 SYGVQD (reference sequence). The CDR3 covers 13 residues. The CDR3 reads CASSGPTTYEQYF. CDR3 coding DNA: TGCGCCAGCAGTGGGCCAACAACCTACGAGCAGTACTTC.

Here the CDR3 reads CASSHPGQANEKLFF. CDR3 nucleotides: TGCGCCAGCAGCCATCCGGGACAGGCTAATGAAAAACTGTTTTTT. The chain links TRBV4-1 to TRBJ1-4; 8 nucleotides agree with TRBD1. Germline CDR1 reads MGHRA; CDR2 reads YSYEKL. V was pared by 3 bases and J by 3 bases, with 3 bases of the junction left unmatched. This CDR3 is built from 15 residues.